These 14 T cell receptor beta chains share one sample of origin, sequenced in a study of T cell repertoires in cytomegalovirus infection. Using its own MiXCR run on the reads, TCRdb lists one record per CDR3 protein. Of some 170,000 distinct CDR3 sequences in the sample, about a sixth are singletons; the top ten hold 20% to 25%. Specimen: CD8+ T cells from PBMCs. All receptors come from a human donor in good health (CMV status not recorded). Some clones in this sample may be carry-over from other donors' samples.

The rearrangement uses TRBV7-9 and TRBJ2-7; 12 bases fit TRBD1. Per germline, CDR1 SEHNR and CDR2 FQNEAQ (reference sequence). Trimming removed 5 bases from V and 2 bases from J; junction bases left unmatched: 4. This CDR3 has 15 amino acids. The CDR3, as DNA: TGTGCCAGCAGCGGGGACAGGGGGCGTCCCTACGAGCAGTACTTC. This sequence encodes CASSGDRGRPYEQYF.

The chain uses TRBV7-3 and TRBJ1-2; 7 bases are shared with TRBD1. The V gene's germline CDR1 is SGHTA and CDR2 FQGTGA. This CDR3 has 13 residues. V lost 5 bases and J lost 5; bases outside the gene matches: 5. The CDR3 DNA sequence: TGTGCCAGCAGCCCTGGGACAGATTATGGCTACACCTTC. Translation: CASSPGTDYGYTF.

J is TRBJ2-7 and V is TRBV20-1; D perhaps matches TRBD1 (5 bases). The length of the CDR3 is 13 residues. V was cut by 4 bases and J by 0 bases, with 10 bases left in between. CDR1 DFQATT and CDR2 SNEGSKA come from the germline V gene (reference sequence). For the CDR3, the DNA is TGCAGTGCTACAGACAGTGACTCCTACGAGCAGTACTTC. It is translated as CSATDSDSYEQYF.

This clonotype appeared a few times. The rearrangement links TRBV5-4 to TRBJ1-2, with unresolved D. CDR1 and CDR2 (germline): SGHNT, YYREEE (reference sequence). CDR3 length: 15 amino acids. V was shortened by 4 bases and J by 4 bases, with 17 bases between the two germline ends. The CDR3 DNA sequence: TGTGCCAGCAGCCGCCGCGGTGGGCAATTCTATGGCTACACCTTC. This translates into CASSRRGGQFYGYTF.

The V call is TRBV14, the J call TRBJ1-4; possibly TRBD1 for D (5 bases). This CDR3 has 15 amino acids. Trimming pared 5 bases from V and 2 bases from J, leaving 12 bases between. CDR1 and CDR2 (germline): SGHDN, FVKESK. The CDR3 here is CASSVAGVTNEKLFF. DNA of the CDR3: TGTGCCAGCAGCGTGGCGGGGGTCACTAATGAAAAACTGTTTTTT.

V usage is TRBV20-1 and J usage is TRBJ2-5; D not resolved. The CDR3 loop spans 14 amino acids. Germline CDR1 DFQATT, CDR2 SNEGSKA (reference sequence). Trimming took 4 bases from V and 8 from J, leaving 20 bases between them. CDR3 protein: CSATPWPHLVTQYF. CDR3 in DNA: TGCAGTGCTACTCCTTGGCCGCATTTGGTAACCCAGTACTTC.

Details on this clonotype: One junction end disagrees with the germline gene, perhaps due to a read error. The chain joins TRBV5-5 to TRBJ2-7, with TRBD1 identical over 9 bases. Per the germline V gene, CDR1 is SGHKS and CDR2 is YYEKEE (reference sequence). The CDR3 runs to 14 residues. CDR3 residues: CTSSSMGQGIEQYF. CDR3 DNA sequence: TGTACCAGCAGCTCAATGGGACAGGGAATCGAGCAGTACTTC.

The chain joins TRBV14 to TRBJ1-4; D might be TRBD1 (6 bases). The CDR3 has 17 amino acids. Germline V CDR1 and CDR2: SGHDN, FVKESK. V dropped 4 bases and J dropped 4 bases, with 19 bases sitting between them. The CDR3 protein is CASSPRQERTLNEKLFF. CDR3 DNA sequence: TGTGCCAGCAGCCCCCGACAGGAAAGAACCCTTAATGAAAAACTGTTTTTT.

The chain couples TRBV6-5 to TRBJ2-5; D is undetermined. In germline, CDR1 is MNHEY, CDR2 SVGAGI. V was clipped by 2 bases and J by 3 bases, with 13 bases between them. The CDR3 runs to 15 residues. CDR3 sequence reads: CASSYASSREETQYF. CDR3 DNA: TGTGCCAGCAGTTACGCCTCATCCCGCGAAGAGACCCAGTACTTC.

The rearrangement joins TRBV12-5 to TRBJ1-1; D gene unclear. The germline V gene encodes CDR1 LGHNT and CDR2 FRNRAP. The CDR3 is 13 amino acids. V shed 7 bases and J shed 1 base, with 10 bases lying between them. CDR3 DNA sequence: TGTGCTAGTGCGGGCATGGGGAACACTGAAGCTTTCTTT. Its translation is CASAGMGNTEAFF.

This clonotype was seen only a few times. The V gene is TRBV6-2 or TRBV6-3, the J gene TRBJ2-7; TRBD1 agrees at 8 bases. Trimming took 7 bases from V and 3 from J; bases not matched to a gene: 5. This CDR3 contains 13 residues. Germline CDR1 reads MNHEY; CDR2 reads SVGEGT. The CDR3 DNA is TGTGCCAGCAAAGACAGGGGTAACTACGAGCAGTACTTC. Its protein is CASKDRGNYEQYF.

This chain uses TRBV6-6 with TRBJ2-1; tentatively, D is TRBD1 (5 bases). Germline V gene lookup returns CDR1 MNHNY and CDR2 SVGAGI (reference sequence). V shed 2 bases and J shed 3 bases, with 8 bases lying between them. This CDR3 has 14 amino acids. The CDR3 DNA reads as TGTGCCAGCAGTTACCAGGGCCACTACAATGAGCAGTTCTTC. Its protein product is CASSYQGHYNEQFF.

This clonotype was counted ten times or more. The chain combines TRBV6-1 with TRBJ2-1; TRBD1 agrees at 7 bases. The CDR3 spans 15 residues. The V segment lost 6 bases and the J segment 5 bases; nucleotides outside the gene matches: 10. CDR1 is MNHNS and CDR2 is SASEGT in the germline V gene. DNA for the CDR3: TGTGCCAGCAGACGAGGGGGCACAAACCACAATGAGCAGTTCTTC. Protein: CASRRGGTNHNEQFF.

The sample holds a few counts of this clonotype. V is TRBV7-9 and J is TRBJ2-2; tentatively, D is TRBD1 (5 bases). The CDR3 is 16 amino acids. The ends were cut back, 2 bases at V and 6 bases at J, with 16 bases in the middle. CDR1 SEHNR and CDR2 FQNEAQ come from the germline V gene (reference sequence). The CDR3 coding sequence is TGTGCCAGCAGCTTATCATCGACAGTAAACGCCGGGGAGCTGTTTTTT. Protein: CASSLSSTVNAGELFF.